The 29 T cell receptor beta chains listed next were all sequenced from one sample in a study of blood T cell repertoires in COVID-19. Measured with immunoSEQ multiplex PCR; TCRdb has only the in-frame clones, and not every one. The sample lists 250,000 or so clones, roughly 89% occurring once. Sequenced material: peripheral blood. The origin of the receptors is a woman aged 40 to 49 who had recovered from COVID-19.

This clone was picked up one time. The rearrangement uses TRBV2 and TRBJ2-7, with TRBD1 as a possible D gene (7 bases). Trimming pared 6 bases from V and 7 bases from J, leaving 19 bases between. In germline, CDR1 is SNHLY, CDR2 FYNNEI. There are 14 residues in the CDR3. Written as DNA, the CDR3 is TGTGCCAGCAGGCCCCGGACAGGTGGGGGGGAGCAGTACTTC. Translation gives CASRPRTGGGEQYF. The full variable domain, with the rest looked up from reference TRBV2 and TRBJ2-7, is EPEVTQTPSHQVTQMGQEVILRCVPISNHLYFYWYRQILGQKVEFLVSFYNNEISEKSEIFDDQFSVERPDGSNFTLKIRSTKLEDSAMYFCASRPRTGGGEQYFGPGTRLTVT.

The V gene is TRBV5-4, the J gene TRBJ2-1; 11 bases are a match to TRBD1. Germline CDR1 SGHNT, CDR2 YYREEE (reference sequence). V gave up 5 bases and J gave up 2 bases; unmatched junction bases: 9. The CDR3 consists of 17 residues. CDR3 sequence reads: CASSSGQGAYTYNEQFF. DNA for the CDR3: TGTGCCAGCAGTTCCGGACAGGGGGCGTACACCTACAATGAGCAGTTCTTC.

This clone was seen once. This chain connects TRBV10-3 to TRBJ1-5; D call uncertain. This CDR3 contains 14 residues. V gave up 3 bases and J gave up 5 bases, with 11 bases separating them. Germline V CDR1 and CDR2: ENHRY, SYGVKD. CDR3 sequence (DNA): TGTGCCATCAGTGACTCGGTATTGGATCAGCCCCAGCATTTT. This sequence encodes CAISDSVLDQPQHF.

This chain links TRBV30 with TRBJ2-5; possibly TRBD1 for D (5 bases). The CDR3 extends over 13 amino acids. Looked up from germline, CDR1 is GTSNPN and CDR2 is SVGIG (reference sequence). V dropped 4 bases and J dropped 7 bases, with 16 bases sitting between them. The CDR3 region has the DNA TGTGCCTGGACTCGGCAGGGAACGGGGACCCAGTACTTC. The encoded protein is CAWTRQGTGTQYF.

The V gene is TRBV11-3, the J gene TRBJ2-7; D is undetermined. The germline V gene encodes CDR1 SGHNT and CDR2 YENEEA. V lost 4 bases and J lost 0, with 13 bases in between. The CDR3 runs to 15 residues. The CDR3 loop is CASSSTLAASYEQYF. CDR3 bases: TGTGCCAGCAGCTCAACCCTGGCGGCCTCCTACGAGCAGTACTTC.

CDR3 in amino acids: CASGPWDRYEQYF. Here the CDR3 DNA reads TGTGCCAGCGGCCCCTGGGACAGGTACGAGCAGTACTTC. The V gene is TRBV27, the J gene TRBJ2-7; 8 nucleotides line up with TRBD1. V lost 8 bases and J lost 4; bases outside the gene matches: 7. This CDR3 comprises 13 residues. Germline V gives CDR1 MNHEY, CDR2 SMNVEV (reference sequence).

This clone was counted only a few times. CDR3 amino acids: CASSLVPSGALEAFF. CDR3 DNA: TGTGCCAGCAGCTTAGTACCATCGGGAGCCCTTGAAGCTTTCTTT. This chain joins TRBV7-9 and TRBJ1-1; unclear D gene. CDR1 is SEHNR and CDR2 is FQNEAQ in the germline V gene (reference sequence). Trimming took 1 base from V and 7 from J, leaving 16 bases between them. This CDR3 is 15 amino acids long.

With regard to this clone: The same CDR3 arises from other DNA sequences in this sample as well. This chain joins TRBV24-1 and TRBJ1-5; D is undetermined. V lost 4 bases, J lost 3 bases, and 3 bases lay in between. CDR1 and CDR2 (germline): KGHDR, SFDVKD. The CDR3 sequence is 12 residues long. CDR3 region: CATSDSNQPQHF. CDR3 nucleotides: TGTGCCACCAGTGACTCCAATCAGCCCCAGCATTTT.

The chain joins TRBV15 to TRBJ1-5; D uncertain. The CDR3 consists of 14 residues. V shed 1 base and J shed 6 bases, with 10 bases lying between them. Germline CDR1 reads LNHNV; CDR2 reads YYDKDF (reference sequence). The CDR3 spells CATSRGYPGQPQHF. CDR3 nucleotides: TGTGCCACCAGCAGAGGGTACCCGGGTCAGCCCCAGCATTTT.

V gene TRBV7-2 combines with J gene TRBJ2-3; 10 bases are shared with TRBD2. The V segment lost 3 bases and the J segment 0 bases; nucleotides outside the gene matches: 3. The CDR3 is 16 amino acids. The germline CDR1 and CDR2 sequences are SGHTA and FQGNSA. The CDR3 is CASSFLAGVSTDTQYF. The CDR3, as DNA: TGTGCCAGCAGCTTTCTAGCGGGAGTTAGCACAGATACGCAGTATTTT.

V is TRBV19 and J is TRBJ2-3; 7 bases map to TRBD2. The CDR3 extends over 13 amino acids. CDR1 is LNHDA, CDR2 SQIVND, per germline (reference sequence). V trimming: 9 bases; J trimming: 4 bases; junction bases outside the gene matches: 7. The CDR3 protein is CASMTSWADTQYF. CDR3 bases: TGTGCCAGCATGACTAGCTGGGCAGATACGCAGTATTTT.

This sequence joins TRBV3-1 (or the pseudogene TRBV3-2) and TRBJ1-1; 8 nucleotides match TRBD1. The trim removed 4 bases at V and 3 bases at J, leaving 4 bases unmatched. Germline V gives CDR1 LGHDT, CDR2 YNNKEL (reference sequence). The CDR3 contains 14 residues. CDR3 bases: TGTGCCAGCAGCCGTGGACAGGGTGACACTGAAGCTTTCTTT. It is translated as CASSRGQGDTEAFF.

The chain couples TRBV2 to TRBJ2-5; 12 nucleotides line up with TRBD2. Germline V lookup: CDR1 SNHLY, CDR2 FYNNEI. J gave up 4 bases and V 7 bases, and 7 bases lay outside the gene matches. This CDR3 is built from 15 residues. CDR3 bases: TGTGCCAGCAACCTCCTAGCGGGGGGGCCAGAGACCCAGTACTTC. Translating it yields CASNLLAGGPETQYF.

The CDR3 coding sequence is TGTGCCAGCAGCGAGTATGGCTACACCTTC. It is translated as CASSEYGYTF. The genes are TRBV6-5 and TRBJ1-2; D is uncertain. Trimming shortened V by 6 bases and J by 5 bases, and 4 bases separated the two germline ends. The CDR3 has 10 residues. Germline CDR1 reads MNHEY; CDR2 reads SVGAGI.

V gene TRBV30 combines with J gene TRBJ1-4; 7 bases map to TRBD1. J lost 8 bases, V lost 7 bases, and 7 bases had no gene match. CDR1 and CDR2 from the germline V gene are GTSNPN and SVGIG (reference sequence). The CDR3 runs to 12 residues. The CDR3 is CASDRAREKLFF. Written as DNA, the CDR3 is TGTGCCTCAGACAGGGCACGAGAAAAACTGTTTTTT.

CDR3 DNA: TGCGCCAGCAGCCAACAGGGGGTCCAAGAGACCCAGTACTTC. It translates to CASSQQGVQETQYF. The chain joins TRBV4-1 to TRBJ2-5, with TRBD1 matching 7 bases. V lost 2 bases and J lost 1; bases outside the gene matches: 1. Germline CDR1 reads MGHRA; CDR2 reads YSYEKL. The CDR3 is made up of 14 amino acids.

Ten or more counts support this clone. The chain recombines TRBV6-1 with TRBJ2-1; D possibly corresponds to TRBD2 (5 bases). The CDR3 contains 15 residues. The ends were cut back, 0 bases at V and 6 bases at J, with 12 bases in the middle. Germline values: CDR1 MNHNS, CDR2 SASEGT. The CDR3 DNA reads as TGTGCCAGCAGTGAAGCGCTTCAGGACTTCAATGAGCAGTTCTTC. As protein: CASSEALQDFNEQFF.

This chain joins TRBV19 and TRBJ2-1, with 7 bases fitting TRBD1. The V gene's germline CDR1 is LNHDA and CDR2 SQIVND (reference sequence). V was pared by 5 bases and J by 11 bases, with 12 bases of the junction left unmatched. There are 14 residues in the CDR3. In DNA, the CDR3 is TGTGCCAGTAGTGGGACAGTAGCTTTGGGGAAGCAGTTCTTC. The encoded protein is CASSGTVALGKQFF.

This chain uses TRBV20-1 with TRBJ2-7, with TRBD1 matching over 8 bases. Trimming removed 3 bases from V and 6 bases from J; junction bases left unmatched: 13. Germline assignment: CDR1 DFQATT and CDR2 SNEGSKA (reference sequence). The CDR3 contains 15 residues. The CDR3 DNA reads TGCAGTGCTAGTAGGGGGACAGGCTTGTATGTCGAGCAGTACTTC. Translation gives CSASRGTGLYVEQYF.

The chain is built from TRBV10-3 and TRBJ2-1; 11 bases line up with TRBD2. J gave up 6 bases and V 4 bases, and 5 bases lay outside the gene matches. Germline CDR1 and CDR2: ENHRY and SYGVKD. This CDR3 region has 15 residues. CDR3 in amino acids: CAISVLAGATNEQFF. DNA of the CDR3: TGTGCCATCAGTGTACTAGCGGGGGCCACCAATGAGCAGTTCTTC.

About this clone itself: A read error is possible here, since a much larger clone lies one base away. The genes are TRBV6-4 and TRBJ2-3; no clear D. CDR1 and CDR2 (germline): MRHNA, SNTAGT. Trimming took off 2 bases at V and 2 bases at J, with 5 bases between the two ends. The CDR3 is 13 amino acids. The DNA of the CDR3 is TGTGCCAGCAGTGACGGAGACACAGATACGCAGTATTTT. Protein: CASSDGDTDTQYF.

The J gene is TRBJ1-2, the V gene TRBV18, with TRBD1 identical over 10 bases. Germline CDR1 reads KGHSH; CDR2 reads LQKENI. The CDR3 loop spans 15 amino acids. V trimming: 3 bases; J trimming: 4 bases; junction bases outside the gene matches: 5. The CDR3 loop reads CASSPGQGDIYGYTF. CDR3 nucleotide sequence: TGTGCCAGCTCACCTGGACAGGGGGATATCTATGGCTACACCTTC.

The rearrangement joins TRBV7-2 to TRBJ2-5; 7 bases agree with TRBD2. The CDR3 is made up of 13 amino acids. V shed 4 bases and J 7 bases; nucleotides not matched to a gene: 6. CDR1 SGHTA and CDR2 FQGNSA come from the germline V gene. In DNA, the CDR3 is TGTGCCAGCAGCTCGCTAGCGGTTGGGACCCAGTACTTC. Residues: CASSSLAVGTQYF.

V and J are TRBV5-4 and TRBJ2-4, with 9 bases aligning to TRBD2. The CDR3 has 16 amino acids. The germline V gene has CDR1 SGHNT and CDR2 YYREEE (reference sequence). The V segment lost 0 bases and the J segment 4 bases; nucleotides outside the gene matches: 5. The CDR3 region has the DNA TGTGCCAGCAGCTTGGGACTAGCGGAACTTAAAAACATTCAGTACTTC. As protein: CASSLGLAELKNIQYF.

CDR3 sequence: CASSLPRTVLAKNIQYF. CDR3 DNA sequence: TGTGCCAGCAGTTTACCTAGGACAGTCTTAGCCAAAAACATTCAGTACTTC. The chain couples TRBV28 to TRBJ2-4; perhaps TRBD1 as D (6 bases). With 2 bases removed from V and 0 bases from J, the gap between germline ends came to 14 bases. The germline CDR1 and CDR2 sequences are MDHEN and SYDVKM. CDR3 length: 17 amino acids.

The chain links TRBV2 to TRBJ1-1; D perhaps matches TRBD1 (6 bases). Trimming took 9 bases from V and 4 from J, leaving 15 bases between them. The CDR3 length is 13 residues. Germline-derived CDR1 and CDR2 are SNHLY and FYNNEI. In DNA, the CDR3 is TGTGCCAGTTCAGGGGAAACGAGCACTGAAGCTTTCTTT. This gives the protein CASSGETSTEAFF.

The CDR3 region is CASRDGTGGWETQYF. For the CDR3, the DNA is TGCGCCAGCAGGGACGGGACAGGGGGTTGGGAGACCCAGTACTTC. This sequence joins TRBV5-1 and TRBJ2-5, with TRBD1 matching 11 bases. Germline V gene sequence: CDR1 SGHRS, CDR2 YFSETQ. The CDR3 is 15 amino acids. V shed 5 bases, J shed 5 bases, and the junction held 8 bases outside the gene matches.

The genes are TRBV27 and TRBJ2-7; no clear D. V was shortened by 2 bases and J by 1 base, with 12 bases between the two germline ends. Germline CDR1 reads MNHEY; CDR2 reads SMNVEV (reference sequence). The CDR3 sequence is 15 residues long. CDR3 residues: CASSLVPESSYEQYF. The CDR3 nucleotides are TGTGCCAGCAGTTTAGTTCCGGAGTCATCCTACGAGCAGTACTTC.

The rearrangement joins TRBV7-2 to TRBJ1-1; D perhaps matches TRBD1 (5 bases). Per the germline V gene, CDR1 is SGHTA and CDR2 is FQGNSA. CDR3 size: 16 residues. Trimming took 5 bases from V and 5 from J, leaving 21 bases between them. The CDR3 loop is CASSQIREGALTEAFF. Here the CDR3 DNA reads TGTGCCAGCAGCCAAATCAGGGAGGGTGCTTTGACTGAAGCTTTCTTT.